Listed below are T cell receptor beta chains from one sample, sequenced in a study of control samples from healthy donors and cancer patients. The assay was immunoSEQ multiplex PCR, and TCRdb's table has in-frame clones only and misses some. The data contain 150,000 or so clones, over 85% of them seen just once; the ten biggest clones take up roughly 5.7%. The source material was blood. The receptors were sampled from a man younger than 30 in good health. CDR3s include the opening cysteine and the closing phenylalanine or tryptophan. D genes are given only for firm matches. Some rows mark clone size as missing; the rest say once, few, many or name a class of expanded clone.

abundance: .; d_gene: .; v_gene: TRBV5-1; j_gene: TRBJ1-6; CDR3nt: TGCGCCAGCAGCCCCGACAGATACTCCTATAATTCACCCCTCCACTTT; CDR3aa: CASSPDRYSYNSPLHF
abundance: .; d_gene: .; v_gene: TRBV7-9; j_gene: TRBJ2-1; CDR3nt: TGTGCCAGCAGCCCCCGCAATGAGCAGTTCTTC; CDR3aa: CASSPRNEQFF
abundance: .; d_gene: TRBD2; v_gene: TRBV28; j_gene: TRBJ2-7; CDR3nt: TGTGCCAGCATGGGGGGGTATGAGCAGTACTTC; CDR3aa: CASMGGYEQYF
abundance: .; d_gene: TRBD1; v_gene: TRBV7-2; j_gene: TRBJ1-4; CDR3nt: TGTGCCAGCAGCCGCGGGACAGGGTACGAAAAACTGTTTTTT; CDR3aa: CASSRGTGYEKLFF
abundance: .; d_gene: .; v_gene: TRBV5-6; j_gene: TRBJ2-3; CDR3nt: TGTGCCAGCAGCTTGGGCGGCACAGATACGCAGTATTTT; CDR3aa: CASSLGGTDTQYF
abundance: few; d_gene: .; v_gene: TRBV19; j_gene: TRBJ1-5; CDR3nt: TGTGCCAGTAGTATAGCACAAAAGAATCAGCCCCAGCATTTT; CDR3aa: CASSIAQKNQPQHF
abundance: .; d_gene: TRBD1; v_gene: TRBV14; j_gene: TRBJ2-3; CDR3nt: TGTGCCAGCAGCCATAGTCAGGGGGCGTCGTATTTT; CDR3aa: CASSHSQGASYF
abundance: once; d_gene: .; v_gene: TRBV10-3; j_gene: TRBJ2-5; CDR3nt: TGTGCCATCGCCTTAGCTTGGGGGAGGGAGACCCAGTACTTC; CDR3aa: CAIALAWGRETQYF
abundance: .; d_gene: TRBD1; v_gene: TRBV27; j_gene: TRBJ2-2; CDR3nt: TGTGCCAGCAGCCCAGAACCGGGACAGGGGGCTTTTAGACATGAGGCCGGGGAGCTGTTTTTT; CDR3aa: CASSPEPGQGAFRHEAGELFF
abundance: .; d_gene: .; v_gene: TRBV7-9; j_gene: TRBJ2-1; CDR3nt: TGTGCCAGCAGCCCGAAGGAGGGTGAGCAGTTCTTC; CDR3aa: CASSPKEGEQFF